Listed below are T cell receptor beta chains from one sample, sequenced in a study of T cell responses to AZD1222 COVID-19 vaccine. Produced via immunoSEQ multiplex PCR; TCRdb's table is partial and in-frame only. The data hold 45,000 to 55,000 clones, with 79% observed a single time. Material: peripheral blood, obtained on day 0 of MenACWY control vaccination. These receptors all stem from an adult in good health. CDR3s leave out the opening cysteine and the closing phenylalanine or tryptophan.

j_call: TRBJ2-4; v_call: TRBV6-8; cdr3_aa: ASPFARAEVTLAKNIQY
j_call: TRBJ1-2; v_call: TRBV19; cdr3_aa: ASSTTTGAYGYT
j_call: TRBJ1-1; v_call: TRBV27; cdr3_aa: ASSQQFHKGTEAF
j_call: TRBJ1-1; v_call: TRBV27; cdr3_aa: ASSLRQIGGRGTEAF
j_call: TRBJ1-3; v_call: TRBV19; cdr3_aa: AITTGGRSGNTIY
j_call: TRBJ1-1; v_call: TRBV29-1; cdr3_aa: SVSRGKTEAF
j_call: TRBJ2-3; v_call: TRBV11-2; cdr3_aa: ASSLGVGSSDTQY
j_call: TRBJ1-5; v_call: TRBV28; cdr3_aa: ASTPQGFQPQH
j_call: TRBJ1-1; v_call: TRBV5-1; cdr3_aa: ASSLGVNTEAF
j_call: TRBJ1-1; v_call: TRBV5-1; cdr3_aa: ASSYDRVINTEAF
j_call: TRBJ1-1; v_call: TRBV12-3/TRBV12-4; cdr3_aa: ASSLDTYTEAF
j_call: TRBJ2-3; v_call: TRBV11-2; cdr3_aa: ASGPYGGPTDTQY
j_call: TRBJ1-2; v_call: TRBV2; cdr3_aa: ASRQAPYGYT
j_call: TRBJ2-1; v_call: TRBV6-5; cdr3_aa: ASSFGSEQF
j_call: TRBJ2-3; v_call: TRBV5-1; cdr3_aa: ASSLDPTSGGASTDTQY
j_call: TRBJ1-5; v_call: TRBV2; cdr3_aa: ASSEAGKNNQPQH
j_call: TRBJ1-3; v_call: TRBV10-3; cdr3_aa: AISRDRESGNTIY
j_call: TRBJ2-3; v_call: TRBV18; cdr3_aa: ASSPQGLAIADTQY
j_call: TRBJ1-6; v_call: TRBV7-9; cdr3_aa: ASRGGDSSYNSPLH
j_call: TRBJ1-2; v_call: TRBV11-2; cdr3_aa: ASSWISGPNNYGYT
j_call: TRBJ2-5; v_call: TRBV7-9; cdr3_aa: ASRQGTETQY
j_call: TRBJ1-6; v_call: TRBV3-1/TRBV3-2; cdr3_aa: ASSQGTHSPLH
j_call: TRBJ1-2; v_call: TRBV4-1; cdr3_aa: ASSSSGSNYGYT
j_call: TRBJ2-3; v_call: TRBV21-1; cdr3_aa: ASSGGGSGGPPDTQY
j_call: TRBJ2-7; v_call: TRBV9; cdr3_aa: ASSVGSFGGGEQY
j_call: TRBJ1-2; v_call: TRBV2; cdr3_aa: ASSGGRRRFGYT
j_call: TRBJ2-5; v_call: TRBV15; cdr3_aa: ATRRTGGSQETQY
j_call: TRBJ2-7; v_call: TRBV7-9; cdr3_aa: ASSVDRGSHEQY
j_call: TRBJ1-6; v_call: TRBV2; cdr3_aa: ASSEGTGYNSPLH
j_call: TRBJ1-2; v_call: TRBV12-3/TRBV12-4; cdr3_aa: ASTNLGGYT
j_call: TRBJ2-1; v_call: TRBV5-1; cdr3_aa: ASSLTGFSYNEQF
j_call: TRBJ1-2; v_call: TRBV14; cdr3_aa: ASSQAWTYGYT
j_call: TRBJ1-6; v_call: TRBV6-5; cdr3_aa: ATRRERSPLH
j_call: TRBJ2-1; v_call: TRBV30; cdr3_aa: AWEAGSRKQF
j_call: TRBJ1-3; v_call: TRBV11-2; cdr3_aa: ASKNRDSGNTIY
j_call: TRBJ2-1; v_call: TRBV2; cdr3_aa: ASSEAWQGGDTNEQF
j_call: TRBJ2-5; v_call: TRBV19; cdr3_aa: ASSGGLAELQETQY
j_call: TRBJ2-2; v_call: TRBV7-8; cdr3_aa: ASSLEWNTGELF
j_call: TRBJ1-1; v_call: TRBV5-1; cdr3_aa: ASSSSAGNTEAF
j_call: TRBJ1-1; v_call: TRBV10-3; cdr3_aa: AISKVMNTEAF
j_call: TRBJ1-1; v_call: TRBV6-6; cdr3_aa: ASSYERTEAF
j_call: TRBJ2-2; v_call: TRBV7-8; cdr3_aa: ASSLGTRYTGELF
j_call: TRBJ2-1; v_call: TRBV12-5; cdr3_aa: ASGPLGGGKNEQF
j_call: TRBJ2-3; v_call: TRBV20-1; cdr3_aa: SASMQY
j_call: TRBJ2-1; v_call: TRBV27; cdr3_aa: ASSRGGLSYNEQF
j_call: TRBJ1-5; v_call: TRBV28; cdr3_aa: ASSYSNQPQH
j_call: TRBJ1-1; v_call: TRBV7-9; cdr3_aa: ASSLGGRSEAF
j_call: TRBJ2-1; v_call: TRBV2; cdr3_aa: ASSETSGRAVNEQF
j_call: TRBJ2-7; v_call: TRBV27; cdr3_aa: ASSRDRDYEQY
j_call: TRBJ1-6; v_call: TRBV30; cdr3_aa: AWSVKGTGNSPLH
j_call: TRBJ1-2; v_call: TRBV3-1/TRBV3-2; cdr3_aa: ASSRGSNVYT